Following are 17 T cell receptor beta chains from one sample sequenced in a study of cytomegalovirus exposure and HLA in healthy donors. With 60 Vbeta and 13 Jbeta primers, the PCR was carried out. The repertoire was sequenced with immunoSEQ multiplex PCR; TCRdb's copy has only in-frame clones and lacks some. Of 110,000 or so clones listed, approximately 80% are singletons. Sequencing input: PBMCs. These receptors all come from a woman between 18 and 29 years old in good health and CMV-seronegative.

This chain connects TRBV19 to TRBJ1-5; weak D call: TRBD1 (6 bases). The germline V gene has CDR1 LNHDA and CDR2 SQIVND (reference sequence). V lost 7 bases, J lost 4 bases, and 11 bases lay in between. The CDR3 has 13 residues. CDR3 bases: TGTGCCAGTACTCACAGGGTTAATCAGCCCCAGCATTTT. This codes for CASTHRVNQPQHF.

The gene calls are TRBV27 and TRBJ1-4; 7 positions agree with TRBD1. CDR1 and CDR2 from the germline V gene are MNHEY and SMNVEV (reference sequence). CDR3 length: 15 amino acids. Trimming cost V 3 bases and J 3 bases; bases outside gene matches: 4. The CDR3 sequence is CASSFAGTANEKLFF. The CDR3 region has the DNA TGTGCCAGCAGTTTCGCCGGGACAGCTAATGAAAAACTGTTTTTT. The variable domain in full, completed from reference TRBV27 and TRBJ1-4, reads EAQVTQNPRYLITVTGKKLTVTCSQNMNHEYMSWYRQDPGLGLRQIYYSMNVEVTDKGDVPEGYKVSRKEKRNFPLILESPSPNQTSLYFCASSFAGTANEKLFFGSGTQLSVL.

This sequence joins TRBV18 and TRBJ2-7, with D possibly matching TRBD1 (6 bases). The CDR3 covers 15 residues. Trimming cost V 2 bases and J 0 bases, with 11 bases left between them. Germline assignment: CDR1 KGHSH and CDR2 LQKENI. The CDR3 nucleotides read TGTGCCAGCTCACCAATGGCAGGGGCCTCCTACGAGCAGTACTTC. It is translated as CASSPMAGASYEQYF.

J is TRBJ2-2 and V is TRBV4-1; D gene uncertain. From germline, CDR1 is MGHRA and CDR2 YSYEKL. The CDR3 contains 13 residues. Deletions cut 4 bases from V and 5 bases from J, with 8 bases between. This chain's CDR3 is CASSRGGTGELFF. The CDR3 bases are TGCGCCAGCAGCCGAGGTGGGACCGGGGAGCTGTTTTTT.

The chain carries TRBV10-1 and TRBJ1-1; 7 nucleotides agree with TRBD1. Germline values: CDR1 WNHNN, CDR2 SYGVQD (reference sequence). The CDR3 loop spans 13 amino acids. V was pared by 0 bases and J by 6 bases, with 1 base of the junction left unmatched. CDR3 in amino acids: CASSESGGSEAFF. The DNA for the CDR3 is TGCGCCAGCAGTGAGTCAGGGGGCTCTGAAGCTTTCTTT.

This clone was detected only once. V and J are TRBV7-9 and TRBJ2-1, with 16 bases aligning to TRBD2. There are 15 residues in the CDR3. V lost 5 bases to trimming and J lost 9 bases; unmatched junction nucleotides: 4. Germline CDR1 SEHNR, CDR2 FQNEAQ (reference sequence). The DNA for the CDR3 is TGTGCCAGCAGCGGGACTAGCGGGAGGGGACCTGAGCAGTTCTTC. This codes for CASSGTSGRGPEQFF.

The genes are TRBV5-1 and TRBJ1-1; TRBD1 agrees at 9 bases. The junction had 4 bases not matched to a gene; V was cut back by 4 bases and J by 0 bases. Germline V CDR1 and CDR2: SGHRS, YFSETQ. The CDR3 totals 15 residues. The chain's CDR3 is CASSAGQGMNTEAFF. CDR3 in DNA: TGCGCCAGCAGCGCCGGACAGGGGATGAACACTGAAGCTTTCTTT. Using reference TRBV5-1 and TRBJ1-1 for the parts outside the CDR3, the full variable domain is KAGVTQTPRYLIKTRGQQVTLSCSPISGHRSVSWYQQTPGQGLQFLFEYFSETQRNKGNFPGRFSGRQFSNSRSEMNVSTLELGDSALYLCASSAGQGMNTEAFFGQGTRLTVV.

This chain uses TRBV5-1 with TRBJ2-2; tentatively, D is TRBD2 (5 bases). Trimming removed 1 base from V and 1 base from J, with 8 bases in between. This CDR3 region has 15 residues. Germline CDR1 SGHRS, CDR2 YFSETQ. The CDR3 loop is CASSLSGENTGELFF. CDR3 coding DNA: TGCGCCAGCAGCTTGTCCGGGGAGAACACCGGGGAGCTGTTTTTT.

The chain has TRBV11-3 and TRBJ2-5; D perhaps matches TRBD2 (6 bases). The V and J ends lost 2 bases and 2 bases respectively, with 18 bases between them. From germline, CDR1 is SGHNT and CDR2 YENEEA. The CDR3 runs 17 residues. The CDR3 region has the DNA TGTGCCAGCAGCTTAAGGGGCGGGGCGGGTGGGCAAGAGACCCAGTACTTC. Residues: CASSLRGGAGGQETQYF.

This clone has just one count. The J gene is TRBJ1-2, the V gene TRBV27, with TRBD1 identical over 9 bases. J lost 5 bases, V lost 4 bases, and 8 bases had no gene match. The CDR3 runs 15 residues. Germline assignment: CDR1 MNHEY and CDR2 SMNVEV (reference sequence). Written as DNA, the CDR3 is TGTGCCAGCAGTTCCTCGGGACAGGGCTTATATGGCTACACCTTC. Translating gives CASSSSGQGLYGYTF.

The rearrangement joins TRBV5-1 to TRBJ2-1, with 10 bases aligning to TRBD1. V was pared by 4 bases and J by 5 bases, with 6 bases of the junction left unmatched. Germline V lookup: CDR1 SGHRS, CDR2 YFSETQ. There are 15 residues in the CDR3. CDR3 DNA sequence: TGCGCCAGCAGCCCGGGACAGGGGTCTCACAATGAGCAGTTCTTC. This encodes CASSPGQGSHNEQFF.

The chain couples TRBV6-6 to TRBJ2-3, with D possibly matching TRBD2 (6 bases). The germline V and J ends were trimmed by 2 bases and 1 base, with 13 bases remaining between them. The CDR3 runs 16 residues. Germline V gives CDR1 MNHNY, CDR2 SVGAGI (reference sequence). The DNA for the CDR3 is TGTGCCAGCAGTTACGTAGCTAGGAGGGGCACAGATACGCAGTATTTT. This translates into CASSYVARRGTDTQYF.

V gene TRBV7-9 combines with J gene TRBJ1-2, with 10 bases that match TRBD1. Germline V gene data show CDR1 as SEHNR and CDR2 as FQNEAQ (reference sequence). J lost 6 bases, V lost 4 bases, and 8 bases had no gene match. The length of the CDR3 is 15 residues. This CDR3 reads CASSSYTGTGDGYTF. The CDR3, as DNA: TGTGCCAGCAGCTCGTACACCGGGACAGGGGATGGCTACACCTTC.

This chain joins TRBV5-6 and TRBJ1-1; D unclear. Trimming cost V 2 bases and J 5 bases, with 10 bases left between them. Germline V gene lookup returns CDR1 SGHDT and CDR2 YYEEEE. This CDR3 is 13 amino acids long. In DNA form, the CDR3 reads TGTGCCAGCAGCTTTTTTCTCGGGACTGAAGCTTTCTTT. It is translated as CASSFFLGTEAFF.

This rearrangement joins TRBV29-1 to TRBJ1-2; possibly TRBD1 for D (5 bases). The CDR3 runs to 14 residues. V was cut by 3 bases and J by 8 bases, with 19 bases left in between. Germline V gene sequence: CDR1 SQVTM, CDR2 ANQGSEA. The CDR3 nucleotides are TGCAGCGTTGAGCTTCAGGAAGGGGTGATAGGCTACACCTTC. Protein sequence: CSVELQEGVIGYTF.

The chain recombines TRBV2 with TRBJ1-4; D gene uncertain. The CDR3 is 14 amino acids. From germline, CDR1 is SNHLY and CDR2 FYNNEI. V lost 3 bases and J lost 0, with 5 bases in between. CDR3 nucleotide sequence: TGTGCCAGCAGTGAGTCTTCAACTAATGAAAAACTGTTTTTT. The encoded protein is CASSESSTNEKLFF.

The chain couples TRBV5-1 to TRBJ2-5, with D possibly TRBD1 on 6 matching bases. Trimming stripped 3 bases from V and 5 bases from J, with 17 bases between. Germline loops: CDR1 SGHRS, CDR2 YFSETQ. This CDR3 comprises 15 residues. As DNA, the CDR3 is TGCGCCAGCAGCTCCCAGGGGAAGTGGTGGGAGACCCAGTACTTC. Its protein is CASSSQGKWWETQYF.